Following are 25 T cell receptor beta chains from one sample sequenced in a study of shared clonotypes between healthy human individuals. The data were produced by immunoSEQ multiplex PCR, yet TCRdb's version contains in-frame clones alone and is incomplete. The table lists 700,000 or so clones, 72% of them singletons. The specimen was memory CD4+ T cells sorted from blood. Described subset: CD45RA-negative fraction. All receptors derive from a woman under 40 in good health.

This chain connects TRBV5-4 to TRBJ1-1, with 9 positions matching TRBD1. Germline V gives CDR1 SGHNT, CDR2 YYREEE (reference sequence). Trimming removed 4 bases from V and 1 base from J; junction bases left unmatched: 8. The CDR3 runs to 16 residues. The CDR3 reads CASSPRQGGANTEAFF. CDR3 DNA: TGTGCCAGCAGCCCTAGACAGGGGGGGGCGAACACTGAAGCTTTCTTT. Full variable domain (rest looked up from reference TRBV5-4 and TRBJ1-1): ETGVTQSPTHLIKTRGQQVTLRCSSQSGHNTVSWYQQALGQGPQFIFQYYREEENGRGNFPPRFSGLQFPNYSSELNVNALELDDSALYLCASSPRQGGANTEAFFGQGTRLTVV.

The V and J genes are TRBV28 and TRBJ2-3; D possibly matches TRBD1 or TRBD2 (5 bases each). CDR1 is MDHEN and CDR2 is SYDVKM in the germline V gene. This CDR3 contains 18 residues. V dropped 5 bases and J dropped 9 bases, with 30 bases sitting between them. The DNA for the CDR3 is TGTGCCAGCAGTCCGCACCCAGGTCTCATGGGGACCTCTAGGACGCAGTATTTT. This codes for CASSPHPGLMGTSRTQYF.

This chain links TRBV30 with TRBJ1-5; D not certain. The CDR3 runs to 15 residues. Trimming pared 4 bases from V and 6 bases from J, leaving 19 bases between. CDR1 and CDR2 (germline): GTSNPN, SVGIG (reference sequence). In nucleotides, the CDR3 is TGTGCCTGGACCGGAAAACAGAGGGTGGGTCAGCCCCAGCATTTT. Amino acid sequence: CAWTGKQRVGQPQHF.

This clone is a singleton in its sample. V gene TRBV20-1 combines with J gene TRBJ2-5; no definite D call. The germline CDR1 and CDR2 sequences are DFQATT and SNEGSKA (reference sequence). The length of the CDR3 is 11 residues. Trimming removed 6 bases at V and 5 bases at J, with 10 bases between. The CDR3 loop is CSAKKGETQYF. CDR3 DNA: TGCAGTGCCAAAAAGGGTGAGACCCAGTACTTC.

This rearrangement joins TRBV18 to TRBJ2-1; 7 bases map to TRBD2. The CDR3 is made up of 15 amino acids. Germline V gene data show CDR1 as KGHSH and CDR2 as LQKENI. V lost 6 bases, J lost 7 bases, and 12 bases stayed unmatched. The CDR3 DNA follows: TGTGCCAGCTCCCCCAGTGGCGGGAGTGGAAATGAGCAGTTCTTC. It is translated as CASSPSGGSGNEQFF.

V is TRBV7-7 and J is TRBJ2-1; 7 bases fit TRBD2. The CDR3 is 17 amino acids. After removal of 2 bases from V and 0 bases from J, the junction contained 7 bases not matched to a gene. Germline V gene lookup returns CDR1 SSHAT and CDR2 FNYEAQ (reference sequence). In DNA form, the CDR3 reads TGTGCCAGCAGCTTACGGTCTAGCGGAAGCTCCTACAATGAGCAGTTCTTC. Translation: CASSLRSSGSSYNEQFF.

V gene TRBV10-1 combines with J gene TRBJ2-2, with 9 bases matching TRBD2. Trimming cost V 0 bases and J 2 bases; bases outside gene matches: 4. CDR3 length: 17 residues. Germline V gene sequence: CDR1 WNHNN, CDR2 SYGVQD (reference sequence). CDR3 in DNA: TGCGCCAGCAGTGAGTCGGCGACTAGCGGTAACACCGGGGAGCTGTTTTTT. Translating it yields CASSESATSGNTGELFF.

The chain employs TRBV10-2 and TRBJ2-7, with a possible D match to TRBD2 (7 bases). Trimming cost V 7 bases and J 0 bases, with 16 bases left between them. CDR1 is WSHSY and CDR2 is SAAADI in the germline V gene. The CDR3 has 15 residues. The CDR3 loop is CASKRGAMSSYEQYF. Here the CDR3 DNA reads TGCGCCAGCAAACGGGGGGCCATGAGCTCCTACGAGCAGTACTTC.

Sample share makes this clone medium-sized. V usage is TRBV27 and J usage is TRBJ1-2, with 10 bases aligning to TRBD1. Germline values: CDR1 MNHEY, CDR2 SMNVEV (reference sequence). The CDR3 is 17 amino acids. Germline trimming cut 4 bases from V and 2 bases from J; bases unmatched to any gene: 10. CDR3 nucleotide sequence: TGTGCCAGCAGTTATGGGTTTATGGGACAGGGGAACTATGGCTACACCTTC. The encoded protein is CASSYGFMGQGNYGYTF.

This clone has only a few counts. The genes are TRBV4-1 and TRBJ1-5, with D possibly being TRBD1 (6 bases). This CDR3 has 15 amino acids. From germline, CDR1 is MGHRA and CDR2 YSYEKL. Trimming cost V 4 bases and J 0 bases, with 10 bases left between them. CDR3 nucleotide sequence: TGCGCCAGCAGCCCAACAGGGAATAGCAATCAGCCCCAGCATTTT. Translation: CASSPTGNSNQPQHF.

V is TRBV11-2 and J is TRBJ2-3; 10 positions agree with TRBD2. CDR1 and CDR2 from the germline V gene are SGHAT and FQNNGV. V shed 6 bases and J 7 bases; nucleotides not matched to a gene: 7. CDR3 length: 14 residues. CDR3 nucleotide sequence: TGTGCCAGCAGTTTTAGCGGGAGGAGGAATACGCAGTATTTT. Protein product: CASSFSGRRNTQYF.

This clone was detected ten times or more. The CDR3 protein is CAWSGRAGGGTDTQYF. For the CDR3, the DNA is TGTGCCTGGAGTGGACGAGCGGGAGGGGGCACAGATACGCAGTATTTT. The J gene is TRBJ2-3, the V gene TRBV30; TRBD2 aligns across 10 bases. J gave up 1 base and V 1 base, and 5 bases lay outside the gene matches. The germline V gene has CDR1 GTSNPN and CDR2 SVGIG (reference sequence). CDR3 length: 16 residues.

The chain links TRBV7-9 to TRBJ2-1; D ambiguous. In germline, CDR1 is SEHNR, CDR2 FQNEAQ (reference sequence). The CDR3 totals 16 residues. Trimming shortened V by 1 base and J by 0 bases, and 10 bases separated the two germline ends. The CDR3 DNA is TGTGCCAGCAGCTTAGACGCTCCTAGCTCCTACAATGAGCAGTTCTTC. It is translated as CASSLDAPSSYNEQFF.

The table lists this clone with a few counts. The CDR3 sequence: CASSLDYRGYTF. For the CDR3, the DNA is TGTGCCAGCAGCTTAGACTATCGCGGCTACACCTTC. The chain employs TRBV7-9 and TRBJ1-2, with D unclear. The germline CDR1 and CDR2 sequences are SEHNR and FQNEAQ (reference sequence). The CDR3 runs 12 residues. Trimming took 1 base from V and 8 from J, leaving 8 bases between them.

DNA for the CDR3: TGTGCCAGCCGGGGGGAGGGTACGCAGTATTTT. Translating it yields CASRGEGTQYF. The chain uses TRBV2 and TRBJ2-3; 7 bases are a match to TRBD2. CDR3 length equals 11 residues. V lost 8 bases and J lost 8; bases outside the gene matches: 4. Germline CDR1 is SNHLY and CDR2 is FYNNEI. Together with reference TRBV2 and TRBJ2-3, the CDR3 gives the full variable domain: EPEVTQTPSHQVTQMGQEVILRCVPISNHLYFYWYRQILGQKVEFLVSFYNNEISEKSEIFDDQFSVERPDGSNFTLKIRSTKLEDSAMYFCASRGEGTQYFGPGTRLTVL.

The chain links TRBV6-5 to TRBJ2-3; tentatively, D is TRBD2 (6 bases). The germline V gene has CDR1 MNHEY and CDR2 SVGAGI. The ends were cut back, 8 bases at V and 1 base at J, with 10 bases in the middle. CDR3 size: 13 residues. CDR3 nucleotide sequence: TGTGCCAGCTCCCCTAGCGGCACAGATACGCAGTATTTT. This gives the protein CASSPSGTDTQYF.

A word on this clone: This may be a read error, as it is one base from a much larger clone. This CDR3 is also generated by other DNA sequences in the sample. The rearrangement links TRBV2 to TRBJ2-1; D is unresolved. Germline loops: CDR1 SNHLY, CDR2 FYNNEI. Trimming cost V 6 bases and J 3 bases, with 3 bases left between them. The CDR3 length is 11 residues. In DNA form, the CDR3 reads TGTGCCAGCAGCGACTACAATGAGCAGTTCTTC. It yields the protein CASSDYNEQFF.

V and J are TRBV7-8 and TRBJ2-7, with TRBD2 identical over 7 bases. The CDR3 extends over 15 amino acids. The J segment lost 0 bases and the V segment lost 2 bases, leaving 4 bases of the junction unmatched. The germline CDR1 and CDR2 sequences are SGHVS and FQNEAQ. CDR3 amino acids: CASSLLAGDSYEQYF. DNA for the CDR3: TGTGCCAGCAGCTTACTGGCGGGGGACTCCTACGAGCAGTACTTC. Variable domain in full (rest from reference TRBV7-8 and TRBJ2-7): GAGVSQSPRYKVAKRGQDVALRCDPISGHVSLFWYQQALGQGPEFLTYFQNEAQLDKSGLPSDRFFAERPEGSVSTLKIQRTQQEDSAVYLCASSLLAGDSYEQYFGPGTRLTVT.

The chain carries TRBV10-1 and TRBJ1-3; D gene unclear. The CDR3 is 13 residues long. V dropped 5 bases and J dropped 3 bases, with 8 bases sitting between them. Germline CDR1 and CDR2: WNHNN and SYGVQD (reference sequence). The chain's CDR3 is CASSKDNGNTIYF. For the CDR3, the DNA is TGCGCCAGCAGTAAGGATAATGGAAACACCATATATTTT.

The V call is TRBV27, the J call TRBJ1-2; 9 positions match TRBD1. There are 16 residues in the CDR3. Trimming at V came to 3 bases and at J to 13 bases, leaving 18 bases not matched to a gene. Germline V gives CDR1 MNHEY, CDR2 SMNVEV (reference sequence). CDR3 nucleotides: TGTGCCAGCAGTTTTAATCGGAGGGACAGGGTAGTTCGTTGCACCTTC. It encodes CASSFNRRDRVVRCTF.

In the case of this clone: Distinct nucleotide sequences in the sample also encode this CDR3. This chain joins TRBV7-6 and TRBJ2-2; D remains unclear. The CDR3 length is 14 residues. Germline V lookup: CDR1 SGHVS, CDR2 FNYEAQ. V lost 0 bases and J lost 6, with 8 bases in between. Here the CDR3 DNA reads TGTGCCAGCAGCTTAGCATCGGGTGCCGGGGAGCTGTTTTTT. This gives the protein CASSLASGAGELFF.

The chain carries TRBV27 and TRBJ1-2; 10 nucleotides align to TRBD1. V lost 0 bases, J lost 5 bases, and 9 bases stayed unmatched. The V gene's germline CDR1 is MNHEY and CDR2 SMNVEV (reference sequence). CDR3 size: 17 residues. The DNA of the CDR3 is TGTGCCAGCAGTTTATCTTCGACAGGGGGCGCTGGGTATGGCTACACCTTC. It yields the protein CASSLSSTGGAGYGYTF.

This clone was detected many times. The gene calls are TRBV2 and TRBJ1-3; D gene uncertain. Per germline, CDR1 SNHLY and CDR2 FYNNEI. V gave up 11 bases and J gave up 0 bases, with 11 bases separating them. The CDR3 contains 13 residues. The CDR3 nucleotides read TGTGCCGGTGGCGGGCACTCTGGAAACACCATATATTTT. Translating it yields CAGGGHSGNTIYF.

This chain joins TRBV15 and TRBJ1-3; D is possibly TRBD1 (6 bases). CDR3 length: 15 amino acids. The germline V and J ends were trimmed by 5 bases and 3 bases, with 14 bases remaining between them. The germline CDR1 and CDR2 sequences are LNHNV and YYDKDF (reference sequence). The CDR3 here is CATSYFRGGGNTIYF. The CDR3 nucleotides read TGTGCCACCAGCTACTTCAGGGGAGGTGGAAACACCATATATTTT.

This chain uses TRBV15 with TRBJ2-1; 7 bases match TRBD1. Germline CDR1 is LNHNV and CDR2 is YYDKDF (reference sequence). With V trimmed by 2 bases and J by 8 bases, 9 bases remained unmatched. The CDR3 is 15 amino acids. The CDR3 spells CATSRQKGARDEQFF. The CDR3 nucleotides are TGTGCCACCAGCAGACAAAAGGGGGCGCGGGATGAGCAGTTCTTC.